These 19 T cell receptor beta chains were sequenced from one sample in a study of cytotoxic CD8 clonotypes in ibrutinib-treated CLL (dated by TCRdb to the early 2020s). The library was produced with the immunoSEQ multiplex PCR assay. TCRdb stores this immuneACCESS table with in-frame sequences only. Part of the clones is absent; in the studies checked, under half of the shortfall reflects unresolved V genes, and no reason is known for the rest. This sample holds approximately 320,000 clones; around 66% were observed only once. Under 8% of the sample is in the top ten clones. The sample here was PBMCs, taken after 36 months of ibrutinib treatment. All receptors derive from a human donor with chronic lymphocytic leukemia.

The chain links TRBV5-1 to TRBJ2-2; 7 bases align to TRBD1. The V gene end was trimmed by 9 bases and the J gene end by 4 bases; junction bases not matched to a gene: 12. The CDR3 consists of 15 residues. The germline V gene encodes CDR1 SGHRS and CDR2 YFSETQ. DNA for the CDR3: TGCGCCACAAGAGGGGCAGGGGGACCCACCGGGGAGCTGTTTTTT. It encodes CATRGAGGPTGELFF. Drawing the rest from reference TRBV5-1 and TRBJ2-2, the complete variable domain is KAGVTQTPRYLIKTRGQQVTLSCSPISGHRSVSWYQQTPGQGLQFLFEYFSETQRNKGNFPGRFSGRQFSNSRSEMNVSTLELGDSALYLCATRGAGGPTGELFFGEGSRLTVL.

The chain is built from TRBV4-2 and TRBJ2-2; D gene unclear. The germline V gene has CDR1 LGHNA and CDR2 YNFKEQ. V shed 2 bases and J shed 5 bases, with 9 bases lying between them. This CDR3 spans 14 amino acids. The CDR3 reads CASSQYPRTGELFF. Written as DNA, the CDR3 is TGTGCCAGCAGCCAATATCCGAGAACCGGGGAGCTGTTTTTT.

The chain has TRBV5-6 and TRBJ2-7; 9 bases line up with TRBD2. This CDR3 contains 16 residues. V was pared by 4 bases and J by 7 bases, with 15 bases of the junction left unmatched. Germline CDR1 SGHDT, CDR2 YYEEEE. CDR3: CASSRVAGVPLGEQYF. For the CDR3, the DNA is TGTGCCAGCAGCCGGGTAGCGGGGGTCCCGCTGGGGGAGCAGTACTTC.

The genes are TRBV5-4 and TRBJ2-5; 7 nucleotides agree with TRBD1. The CDR3 contains 13 residues. After removal of 4 bases from V and 6 bases from J, the junction contained 6 bases not matched to a gene. CDR1 SGHNT and CDR2 YYREEE come from the germline V gene (reference sequence). In DNA, the CDR3 is TGTGCCAGCAGCGACAGGGTTGGGCAGACCCAGTACTTC. Translating it yields CASSDRVGQTQYF.

This clone was observed a single time. This sample includes further DNA sequences coding for the same CDR3. The chain uses TRBV5-1 and TRBJ2-3, with D uncertain. Per germline, CDR1 SGHRS and CDR2 YFSETQ. Trimming pared 0 bases from V and 6 bases from J, leaving 8 bases between. This CDR3 is 13 amino acids long. CDR3: CASSLGGTDTQYF. The CDR3, as DNA: TGCGCCAGCAGCTTGGGAGGAACCGATACGCAGTATTTT.

The V and J genes are TRBV19 and TRBJ1-2; TRBD1 matches 8 bases. Trimming cost V 10 bases and J 5 bases; bases outside gene matches: 6. Germline V gene sequence: CDR1 LNHDA, CDR2 SQIVND (reference sequence). The CDR3 covers 12 residues. As DNA, the CDR3 is TGTGCCACCTTAGACAGGGGATATGGCTACACCTTC. Translation gives CATLDRGYGYTF.

The rearrangement joins TRBV15 to TRBJ2-2, with 9 positions matching TRBD1. Unmatched junction bases numbered 7, after V lost 8 bases and J lost 3 bases. Germline V gene data show CDR1 as LNHNV and CDR2 as YYDKDF (reference sequence). The CDR3 is 15 amino acids. CDR3 amino acids: CATWTGVLDTGELFF. CDR3 DNA: TGTGCCACCTGGACAGGGGTATTGGACACCGGGGAGCTGTTTTTT. The full variable domain, with the rest looked up from reference TRBV15 and TRBJ2-2, is DAMVIQNPRYQVTQFGKPVTLSCSQTLNHNVMYWYQQKSSQAPKLLFHYYDKDFNNEADTPDNFQSRRPNTSFCFLDIRSPGLGDTAMYLCATWTGVLDTGELFFGEGSRLTVL.

The V and J genes are TRBV11-2 and TRBJ2-3; no firm D call. In germline, CDR1 is SGHAT, CDR2 FQNNGV. V gave up 2 bases and J gave up 1 base, with 13 bases separating them. The CDR3 length is 16 residues. CDR3 nucleotides: TGTGCCAGCAGCTTACTGTTAATGGCAGGCACAGATACGCAGTATTTT. It translates to CASSLLLMAGTDTQYF.

The chain links TRBV4-1 to TRBJ1-5, with D unclear. From germline, CDR1 is MGHRA and CDR2 YSYEKL. The CDR3 consists of 14 residues. Trimming removed 5 bases at V and 4 bases at J, with 12 bases between. The CDR3 bases are TGCGCCAGCAGCTCGACACGTGAGAATCAGCCCCAGCATTTT. Its translation is CASSSTRENQPQHF.

This clone was detected only once. The chain links TRBV19 to TRBJ2-5; 11 positions match TRBD1. Germline V gives CDR1 LNHDA, CDR2 SQIVND (reference sequence). V was clipped by 6 bases and J by 4 bases; unmatched bases: 4. This CDR3 has 14 residues. The CDR3 sequence: CASRDRGRAETQYF. The CDR3 bases are TGTGCCAGTAGGGACAGGGGGCGTGCAGAGACCCAGTACTTC.

The genes are TRBV6-9 and TRBJ2-7, with D unresolved. The CDR3 consists of 11 residues. Germline CDR1 is MNHGY and CDR2 is SVAAGI. Trimming removed 8 bases from V and 6 bases from J, with 11 bases in between. CDR3 in DNA: TGTGCCAGCGGCAATGGGTTCGAGCAGTACTTC. This gives the protein CASGNGFEQYF.

The rearrangement joins TRBV10-1 to TRBJ2-3; D might be TRBD1 (5 bases). Germline V gene data show CDR1 as WNHNN and CDR2 as SYGVQD (reference sequence). Trimming took 3 bases from V and 3 from J, leaving 19 bases between them. This CDR3 has 17 amino acids. DNA of the CDR3: TGCGCCAGCAGTGAACACTGGGGTCAGGGTCGTACAGATACGCAGTATTTT. Protein: CASSEHWGQGRTDTQYF.

V gene TRBV2 combines with J gene TRBJ2-7; 10 bases match TRBD2. Unmatched junction bases numbered 6, after V lost 6 bases and J lost 4 bases. The CDR3 length is 14 residues. In germline, CDR1 is SNHLY, CDR2 FYNNEI. The CDR3 reads CASRLPSGGYEQYF. CDR3 sequence (DNA): TGTGCCAGCAGGCTCCCTAGCGGGGGATACGAGCAGTACTTC.

The V and J genes are TRBV25-1 and TRBJ1-4; D is unresolved. Per the germline V gene, CDR1 is MGHDK and CDR2 is SYGVNS. V dropped 9 bases and J dropped 5 bases, with 13 bases sitting between them. This CDR3 region has 13 residues. DNA for the CDR3: TGTGCCAGTGCTGACTCCGAGAATGAAAAACTGTTTTTT. The encoded protein is CASADSENEKLFF.

The chain employs TRBV5-1 and TRBJ2-5; 9 nucleotides agree with TRBD1. This CDR3 is 12 amino acids long. J gave up 6 bases and V 7 bases, and 4 bases lay outside the gene matches. The germline V gene has CDR1 SGHRS and CDR2 YFSETQ. The CDR3 DNA is TGCGCCAGCGGGACAGGGAGGCAGACCCAGTACTTC. This codes for CASGTGRQTQYF.

The V and J genes are TRBV14 and TRBJ1-3; D gene unclear. CDR3 size: 15 residues. Deletions cut 4 bases from V and 4 bases from J, with 14 bases between. The V gene's germline CDR1 is SGHDN and CDR2 FVKESK. CDR3 in amino acids: CASSRLVLQGNTIYF. CDR3 DNA: TGTGCCAGCAGCCGGCTTGTACTACAGGGAAACACCATATATTTT.

The chain carries TRBV27 and TRBJ2-1, with 12 nucleotides matching TRBD2. After removal of 6 bases from V and 1 base from J, the junction contained 4 bases not matched to a gene. Germline CDR1 MNHEY, CDR2 SMNVEV (reference sequence). The CDR3 is 16 residues long. The DNA for the CDR3 is TGTGCCAGCAGCCACCTAGCGGGGGGGTCCTACAATGAGCAGTTCTTC. Residues: CASSHLAGGSYNEQFF.

The V call is TRBV27, the J call TRBJ2-1; 9 bases agree with TRBD1. After removal of 5 bases from V and 5 bases from J, the junction contained 7 bases not matched to a gene. This CDR3 contains 15 residues. Germline V gene sequence: CDR1 MNHEY, CDR2 SMNVEV (reference sequence). CDR3 sequence reads: CASSHDRGVNNEQFF. The DNA for the CDR3 is TGTGCCAGCAGTCACGACAGGGGGGTTAACAATGAGCAGTTCTTC.

The CDR3 coding sequence is TGTGCCACCAGCAGAGTCGTTGGCTTAACTGGGACGCAGTACTTC. It yields the protein CATSRVVGLTGTQYF. The chain uses TRBV15 and TRBJ2-7; D could derive from TRBD1 or TRBD2 (5 bases each). The germline V gene has CDR1 LNHNV and CDR2 YYDKDF (reference sequence). This CDR3 is built from 15 residues. Trimming removed 1 base at V and 9 bases at J, with 19 bases between.